These 29 T cell receptor beta chains were sequenced from one sample in a study of cytomegalovirus exposure and HLA in healthy donors. Primers: 60 Vbeta forward and 13 Jbeta reverse. Assay: immunoSEQ multiplex PCR; the TCRdb copy retains only in-frame clones and omits some. Of 100,000 to 120,000 clones detected, around 78% appear once; the ten largest clones hold about 5%. The source material was PBMCs. These receptors all stem from a male donor in good health and CMV-seronegative.

The chain is built from TRBV7-9 and TRBJ2-1; 7 nucleotides align to TRBD2. The germline CDR1 and CDR2 sequences are SEHNR and FQNEAQ (reference sequence). This CDR3 contains 19 residues. V shed 5 bases and J 0 bases; nucleotides not matched to a gene: 16. CDR3 protein: CASSTLFAGAYSSYNEQFF. CDR3 DNA: TGTGCCAGCAGCACATTATTTGCGGGAGCCTACAGCTCCTACAATGAGCAGTTCTTC.

Remarks on this clone: One junction end does not reproduce the germline sequence, and a read error may be involved. This sample includes further DNA sequences coding for the same CDR3. The chain employs TRBV11-2 and TRBJ2-1, with 11 bases fitting TRBD1. This CDR3 is 12 amino acids long. Germline V gives CDR1 SGHAT, CDR2 FQNNGV. CDR3 in DNA: TGCGCCAGCAGCAAGGACAGGGGGCGGCTGTTCTTC. Amino acid sequence: CASSKDRGRLFF.

V is TRBV11-2 and J is TRBJ2-3; TRBD1 aligns across 8 bases. CDR3 size: 15 residues. The germline gives CDR1 SGHAT, CDR2 FQNNGV. V shed 5 bases, J shed 2 bases, and the junction held 6 bases outside the gene matches. In DNA form, the CDR3 reads TGTGCCAGCAGCCCCCAGACAGGGGTCACAGATACGCAGTATTTT. As protein: CASSPQTGVTDTQYF.

The chain recombines TRBV6-1 with TRBJ2-1, with 10 bases lining up with TRBD2. The CDR3 has 18 residues. V dropped 4 bases and J dropped 1; count of bases not matched to a gene: 10. Germline CDR1 is MNHNS and CDR2 is SASEGT. CDR3 sequence reads: CASSVIAGGIGSYNEQFF. CDR3 in DNA: TGTGCCAGCAGTGTTATAGCGGGAGGAATAGGATCCTACAATGAGCAGTTCTTC.

The V gene is TRBV5-4, the J gene TRBJ2-5, with D possibly being TRBD2 (7 bases). CDR3 length: 15 residues. Germline V lookup: CDR1 SGHNT, CDR2 YYREEE (reference sequence). V shed 5 bases and J shed 5 bases, with 19 bases lying between them. The CDR3 DNA follows: TGTGCCAGCAGACCAGGCGGGGGCGATACGGAGACCCAGTACTTC. Translating it yields CASRPGGGDTETQYF.

The V call is TRBV7-3, the J call TRBJ2-5; 9 bases map to TRBD2. Germline trimming cut 4 bases from V and 3 bases from J; bases unmatched to any gene: 3. Germline loops: CDR1 SGHTA, CDR2 FQGTGA. This CDR3 has 14 amino acids. CDR3 nucleotides: TGTGCCAGCAGCTGGGCGGGAGGGGAAGAGACCCAGTACTTC. Translation gives CASSWAGGEETQYF.

The chain carries TRBV19 and TRBJ1-5; D is uncertain. Per the germline V gene, CDR1 is LNHDA and CDR2 is SQIVND (reference sequence). Trimming pared 4 bases from V and 2 bases from J, leaving 12 bases between. The CDR3 loop spans 15 amino acids. For the CDR3, the DNA is TGTGCCAGTAGTAGCGGGTTAGTGGGCAATCAGCCCCAGCATTTT. Translated, it gives CASSSGLVGNQPQHF.

The V gene is TRBV7-8, the J gene TRBJ2-7, with D tentatively TRBD1 (6 bases). Trimming took 2 bases from V and 0 from J, leaving 11 bases between them. Germline lookup yields CDR1 SGHVS and CDR2 FQNEAQ. The CDR3 extends over 15 amino acids. The CDR3 sequence is CASSLSRGSSYEQYF. Written as DNA, the CDR3 is TGTGCCAGCAGCTTATCCAGGGGATCCTCCTACGAGCAGTACTTC.

This chain connects TRBV6-1 to TRBJ1-2; weak D call: TRBD1 (5 bases). The ends were cut back, 4 bases at V and 4 bases at J, with 10 bases in the middle. Germline V CDR1 and CDR2: MNHNS, SASEGT. The CDR3 is made up of 13 amino acids. The CDR3 sequence: CASSGQGSYGYTF. CDR3 in DNA: TGTGCCAGCAGTGGGCAGGGATCCTATGGCTACACCTTC.

The rearrangement links TRBV29-1 to TRBJ2-5, with 10 bases aligning to TRBD2. CDR1 and CDR2 (germline): SQVTM, ANQGSEA. This CDR3 has 16 residues. The J segment lost 3 bases and the V segment lost 8 bases, leaving 15 bases of the junction unmatched. The CDR3 sequence: CSPRLAGGREEETQYF. In DNA form, the CDR3 reads TGCAGCCCCCGGTTAGCGGGAGGAAGAGAAGAAGAGACCCAGTACTTC.

The chain employs TRBV7-2 and TRBJ2-3; 10 nucleotides line up with TRBD2. The CDR3 has 18 residues. From germline, CDR1 is SGHTA and CDR2 FQGNSA. V was clipped by 1 base and J by 6 bases; unmatched bases: 13. The CDR3 sequence is CASSLDGPDIAGGDTQYF. The CDR3 DNA sequence: TGTGCCAGCAGCTTAGATGGGCCTGACATAGCGGGAGGCGATACGCAGTATTTT.

The chain couples TRBV7-2 to TRBJ1-5, with a possible D match to TRBD1 (6 bases). Trimming shortened V by 0 bases and J by 5 bases, and 11 bases separated the two germline ends. The CDR3 contains 15 residues. Germline CDR1 reads SGHTA; CDR2 reads FQGNSA. The CDR3 region has the DNA TGTGCCAGCAGCTTAGCGGGACATCAAGATCAGCCCCAGCATTTT. Protein sequence: CASSLAGHQDQPQHF.

The sample holds one count of this clone. The chain links TRBV4-1 to TRBJ1-2, with D uncertain. Trimming took 4 bases from V and 3 from J, leaving 9 bases between them. The germline gives CDR1 MGHRA, CDR2 YSYEKL. The CDR3 consists of 13 residues. The CDR3 DNA reads as TGCGCCAGCAGCCCACCCCGGGACTATGGCTACACCTTC. Translating gives CASSPPRDYGYTF.

This clone has only a few counts. The chain couples TRBV6-4 to TRBJ1-1, with D unresolved. The CDR3 has 13 residues. Germline values: CDR1 MRHNA, CDR2 SNTAGT. The V and J ends lost 3 bases and 1 base respectively, with 6 bases between them. In DNA form, the CDR3 reads TGTGCCAGCAGTGATCGGGGGAACACTGAAGCTTTCTTT. Its protein product is CASSDRGNTEAFF.

This clone occurred a few times. The rearrangement links TRBV7-3 to TRBJ2-3; D is perhaps TRBD2 (6 bases). V was pared by 5 bases and J by 2 bases, with 17 bases between. The CDR3 has 16 residues. Germline V gene lookup returns CDR1 SGHTA and CDR2 FQGTGA. CDR3 nucleotide sequence: TGTGCCAGCAGCCCCTTTTGGGGGGTAGACACAGATACGCAGTATTTT. This codes for CASSPFWGVDTDTQYF.

V is TRBV5-1 and J is TRBJ1-6, with TRBD1 identical over 8 bases. Germline CDR1 is SGHRS and CDR2 is YFSETQ. The CDR3 runs to 14 residues. Trimming took 4 bases from V and 8 from J; bases not matched to a gene: 5. Here the CDR3 reads CASSVTGDDSPLHF. CDR3 sequence (DNA): TGCGCCAGCAGCGTGACAGGGGACGATTCACCCCTCCACTTT.

Here the CDR3 DNA reads TGTGCCAGCAGCTTGCGAACTAGCGGGACTTACAATGAGCAGTTCTTC. The encoded protein is CASSLRTSGTYNEQFF. The J gene is TRBJ2-1, the V gene TRBV11-1; 10 nucleotides line up with TRBD2. The CDR3 loop spans 16 amino acids. The ends lost 3 bases at V and 4 bases at J; junction bases unmatched: 6. The V gene's germline CDR1 is SGHAT and CDR2 FQDESV (reference sequence). Full variable domain (outside the CDR3, taken from reference TRBV11-1 and TRBJ2-1): EAEVAQSPRYKITEKSQAVAFWCDPISGHATLYWYRQILGQGPELLVQFQDESVVDDSQLPKDRFSAERLKGVDSTLKIQPAELGDSAMYLCASSLRTSGTYNEQFFGPGTRLTVL.

This clone was picked up a small number of times. This chain uses TRBV10-3 with TRBJ1-3, with D perhaps matching TRBD1 (5 bases). Trimming took off 0 bases at V and 5 bases at J, with 8 bases between the two ends. The CDR3 contains 14 residues. The V gene's germline CDR1 is ENHRY and CDR2 SYGVKD. This CDR3 is CAISESTDRNTIYF. As DNA, the CDR3 is TGTGCCATCAGTGAGTCGACAGACCGAAACACCATATATTTT.

This clone was found a few times. This chain links TRBV9 with TRBJ2-1, with D maybe TRBD2 (6 bases). This CDR3 comprises 14 residues. Trimming removed 0 bases from V and 8 bases from J, with 12 bases in between. The V gene's germline CDR1 is SGDLS and CDR2 YYNGEE. The CDR3 spells CASSVVGSSDEQFF. The CDR3, as DNA: TGTGCCAGCAGCGTAGTGGGGTCTAGCGATGAGCAGTTCTTC.

In this sample, this clone turned up a few times. The chain has TRBV9 and TRBJ1-1; unclear D gene. The germline gives CDR1 SGDLS, CDR2 YYNGEE. Trimming pared 2 bases from V and 1 base from J, leaving 6 bases between. The CDR3 is 13 residues long. CDR3 sequence reads: CASSVYKNTEAFF. Here the CDR3 DNA reads TGTGCCAGCAGCGTCTATAAGAACACTGAAGCTTTCTTT.

This clone was counted only a few times. This rearrangement joins TRBV6-5 to TRBJ1-1; D unclear. Germline lookup yields CDR1 MNHEY and CDR2 SVGAGI. Trimming left V 0 bases short and J 1 base short, with 6 bases between. The CDR3 length is 14 residues. CDR3 in amino acids: CASSYSRQNTEAFF. The CDR3 DNA reads TGTGCCAGCAGTTACTCGAGACAGAACACTGAAGCTTTCTTT.

CDR3 residues: CASSESQGLTF. The DNA for the CDR3 is TGTGCCAGCAGTGAAAGTCAGGGCCTCACCTTC. This chain uses TRBV6-1 with TRBJ1-2; tentatively, D is TRBD1 (5 bases). The germline gives CDR1 MNHNS, CDR2 SASEGT. The V gene lost 2 bases and the J gene lost 13 bases, with 11 bases spanning the gap. The CDR3 is 11 residues long.

This clone came up a few times. The V and J genes are TRBV7-3 and TRBJ2-1; D is unclear. Germline lookup yields CDR1 SGHTA and CDR2 FQGTGA. V was shortened by 1 base and J by 9 bases, with 7 bases between the two germline ends. This CDR3 contains 12 residues. CDR3: CASSLIRGEQFF. CDR3 coding DNA: TGTGCCAGCAGCTTAATCCGAGGTGAGCAGTTCTTC. The whole variable domain, remainder taken from reference TRBV7-3 and TRBJ2-1, is GAGVSQTPSNKVTEKGKYVELRCDPISGHTALYWYRQSLGQGPEFLIYFQGTGAADDSGLPNDRFFAVRPEGSVSTLKIQRTERGDSAVYLCASSLIRGEQFFGPGTRLTVL.

The V call is TRBV6-1, the J call TRBJ2-7, with TRBD1 matching 8 bases. This CDR3 contains 15 residues. Germline V gene data show CDR1 as MNHNS and CDR2 as SASEGT. J gave up 5 bases and V 2 bases, and 8 bases lay outside the gene matches. The CDR3 nucleotides are TGTGCCAGCAGTGAACAGGGGGCGGTCTACCACGAGCAGTACTTC. Residues: CASSEQGAVYHEQYF.

The gene calls are TRBV27 and TRBJ1-2; 7 bases agree with TRBD1. CDR3 length equals 13 residues. J was trimmed by 4 bases and V by 5 bases; bases with no gene match: 4. Germline CDR1 reads MNHEY; CDR2 reads SMNVEV (reference sequence). For the CDR3, the DNA is TGTGCCAGCAGTCAACAGGGGACCTATGGCTACACCTTC. This sequence encodes CASSQQGTYGYTF.

The chain has TRBV2 and TRBJ2-2, with D perhaps matching TRBD2 (5 bases). This CDR3 has 17 amino acids. V lost 6 bases and J lost 2, with 19 bases in between. CDR1 SNHLY and CDR2 FYNNEI come from the germline V gene. The CDR3 spells CASRRAPGSDNTGELFF. The CDR3 region has the DNA TGTGCCAGCAGGAGGGCGCCCGGGTCCGATAACACCGGGGAGCTGTTTTTT.

The chain uses TRBV18 and TRBJ2-7; TRBD1 matches at 7 bases. CDR1 is KGHSH, CDR2 LQKENI, per germline. The V gene end was trimmed by 3 bases and the J gene end by 9 bases; junction bases not matched to a gene: 11. There are 14 residues in the CDR3. CDR3 amino acids: CASSPLFRDRMQYF. The CDR3 bases are TGTGCCAGCTCACCCCTTTTCCGGGACAGAATGCAGTACTTC.

The chain combines TRBV28 with TRBJ2-7; 7 bases are a match to TRBD2. J lost 2 bases, V lost 2 bases, and 6 bases had no gene match. From germline, CDR1 is MDHEN and CDR2 SYDVKM. This CDR3 spans 15 amino acids. The CDR3 sequence: CASSLILASTYEQYF. The CDR3 DNA reads TGTGCCAGCAGTTTAATACTAGCGAGTACCTACGAGCAGTACTTC.

This clone was detected a few times. The J gene is TRBJ2-4, the V gene TRBV19; possible D gene TRBD2, 5 bases. CDR3 size: 18 residues. The ends were cut back, 1 base at V and 0 bases at J, with 16 bases in the middle. CDR1 LNHDA and CDR2 SQIVND come from the germline V gene (reference sequence). The CDR3 DNA sequence: TGTGCCAGTAGTATAGTCGTCGGGGAAAGAAGAGCCAAAAACATTCAGTACTTC. Amino acids: CASSIVVGERRAKNIQYF.